The next 7 T cell receptor beta chains were all read from a single sample in a study of blood T cell repertoires in COVID-19 (TCRdb year 2020). Library prep was done by the immunoSEQ multiplex PCR assay. The table comes from immuneACCESS by way of TCRdb, which keeps in-frame sequences with V and J called. Part of the clones is missing from these tables; in studies checked, under half for an unresolved V gene and the rest for unknown reasons. The sample table lists approximately 53,000 clones, over 90% of them with a count of one. Clones ranked in the top ten supply around 10% of the sample. Sequenced: peripheral blood. Receptor source: an elderly woman with acute or convalescent COVID-19.

This chain uses TRBV6-2 or TRBV6-3 with TRBJ1-1; TRBD1 agrees at 9 bases. Germline V lookup: CDR1 MNHEY, CDR2 SVGEGT. After removal of 6 bases from V and 4 bases from J, the junction contained 18 bases not matched to a gene. The CDR3 is 18 residues long. DNA for the CDR3: TGTGCCAGCAGCCCCATCTTGAACAGGGGGCGTAGAATCACTGAAGCTTTCTTT. This translates into CASSPILNRGRRITEAFF.

The rearrangement uses TRBV3-1 (or the pseudogene TRBV3-2) and TRBJ2-5; 11 bases align to TRBD1. Germline V gene sequence: CDR1 LGHDT, CDR2 YNNKEL (reference sequence). CDR3 length: 17 amino acids. V shed 1 base and J 5 bases; nucleotides not matched to a gene: 9. CDR3 residues: CASSQGPGTGGRETQYF. CDR3 DNA sequence: TGTGCCAGCAGCCAAGGCCCCGGGACAGGGGGGAGGGAGACCCAGTACTTC.

The chain couples TRBV3-1 (or the pseudogene TRBV3-2) to TRBJ2-1; TRBD2 aligns across 7 bases. The ends lost 0 bases at V and 2 bases at J; junction bases unmatched: 7. Germline V lookup: CDR1 LGHDT, CDR2 YNNKEL (reference sequence). The CDR3 totals 17 residues. CDR3 loop: CASSQDQRDYAYNEQFF. The CDR3 nucleotides read TGTGCCAGCAGCCAAGACCAACGGGACTACGCCTACAATGAGCAGTTCTTC.

This chain connects TRBV5-4 to TRBJ1-1; D perhaps matches TRBD1 (6 bases). Per germline, CDR1 SGHNT and CDR2 YYREEE (reference sequence). The CDR3 covers 14 residues. V was cut by 0 bases and J by 5 bases, with 11 bases left in between. CDR3 protein: CASSLAPTGTEAFF. The CDR3, as DNA: TGTGCCAGCAGCTTGGCACCGACAGGAACTGAAGCTTTCTTT.

A few counts support this clone. J is TRBJ1-2 and V is TRBV5-1; 9 nucleotides align to TRBD1. Germline assignment: CDR1 SGHRS and CDR2 YFSETQ. This CDR3 comprises 15 residues. After removal of 4 bases from V and 6 bases from J, the junction contained 10 bases not matched to a gene. The CDR3 nucleotides read TGCGCCAGCAGCCCGGGACAGGGTCGAGACCATGGCTACACCTTC. Amino acid sequence: CASSPGQGRDHGYTF.

V is TRBV6-5 and J is TRBJ1-1, with 8 bases that match TRBD1. Trimming cost V 6 bases and J 3 bases; bases outside gene matches: 6. The germline V gene encodes CDR1 MNHEY and CDR2 SVGAGI. There are 14 residues in the CDR3. CDR3 amino acids: CASSRQGWDTEAFF. The CDR3 coding sequence is TGTGCCAGCAGCCGACAGGGGTGGGACACTGAAGCTTTCTTT.

CDR3 region: CASSSMGQNTEAFF. The CDR3, as DNA: TGCGCCAGCAGCTCGATGGGCCAGAACACTGAAGCTTTCTTT. The chain links TRBV5-1 to TRBJ1-1; D uncertain. The V end was cut by 3 bases, the J end by 1 base, with 10 bases between. The CDR3 covers 14 residues. The germline V gene has CDR1 SGHRS and CDR2 YFSETQ.